A selection of T cell receptor beta chains follows, all from one sample in a study of cytomegalovirus exposure and HLA in healthy donors. Sequenced by immunoSEQ multiplex PCR; TCRdb stores in-frame clones only, minus some. In the table there are 100,000 or so clones, 76% of which are singletons. The specimen sequenced was PBMCs. All receptors derive from a man aged 25 to 40 in good health and CMV-seropositive. CDR3s include the opening cysteine and the closing phenylalanine or tryptophan. A D gene is named only where the DNA matches it firmly. Some rows have no size entry. The others give once, few or many, or a class for an expanded clone.

15	TRBV7-7	TRBD2	-	TRBJ2-1	TGTGCTAGCAGCTTAGGACTAGCGGGTACTAATGAGCAGTTCTTC	CASSLGLAGTNEQFF
14	TRBV7-2	-	once	TRBJ2-2	TGTGCCAGCAGCTTATCCCTCAACACCGGGGAGCTGTTTTTT	CASSLSLNTGELFF
12	TRBV28	TRBD2	-	TRBJ2-1	TGTGCCAGCAGTACTCTAGCGGGCCTGCCGTTCTTC	CASSTLAGLPFF
14	TRBV5-1	TRBD1	-	TRBJ2-2	TGCGCCAGCTCCCGGGACAGGGGCACCGGGGAGCTGTTTTTT	CASSRDRGTGELFF
14	TRBV7-2	-	-	TRBJ2-1	TGTGCCAGCAGCTCCCAACTCCTCTACAATGAGCAGTTCTTC	CASSSQLLYNEQFF
16	TRBV27	-	few	TRBJ2-2	TGTGCCAGCAGTTATGCCGGGACATTGAACACCGGGGAGCTGTTTTTT	CASSYAGTLNTGELFF
15	TRBV6-1	TRBD1	-	TRBJ2-2	TGTGCCAGCAGTGAAGAGGGGGCAGGGACCGGGGAGCTGTTTTTT	CASSEEGAGTGELFF
22	TRBV28	TRBD2	-	TRBJ2-3	TGTGCCATCTTAGGGGCTGTGGGGCGGGAGGGCCTCAGGGTTCAGTTTACAGATACGCAGTATTTT	CAILGAVGREGLRVQFTDTQYF
13	TRBV4-3	-	once	TRBJ2-7	TGCGCCAGCAGCCAAGACAGGGCCTACGAGCAGTACTTC	CASSQDRAYEQYF
10	TRBV13	-	-	TRBJ2-5	TGTGCCAGCGGGGGGGAGACCCAGTACTTC	CASGGETQYF
16	TRBV28	-	-	TRBJ2-7	TGTGCCAGCAGTTCCCCCAGGGGAGGGTCGGTGAACGAGCAGTACTTC	CASSSPRGGSVNEQYF
16	TRBV29-1	TRBD2	-	TRBJ2-6	TGCAGCGTGACACTTAAACGGGAGGATGGGGCCAACGTCCTGACTTTC	CSVTLKREDGANVLTF
13	TRBV10-3	-	-	TRBJ2-5	TGTGCCATCAGCGACGGGAACGAAGAGACCCAGTACTTC	CAISDGNEETQYF
13	TRBV6-5	TRBD1	-	TRBJ1-2	TGTGCCAGCAGTTGGGGACAGAAATATGGCTACACCTTC	CASSWGQKYGYTF
11	TRBV28	TRBD1	few	TRBJ2-1	TGTGCCAGCAGCCCCGACAGGGAAAAGTTCTTC	CASSPDREKFF